Below, 2 T cell receptor beta chains from the same sample are listed, as sequenced in a study of shared clonotypes between healthy human individuals. Terminally differentiated effector memory CD45RA+ cells were left out of the naive CD8 fraction, which was CD45RO-negative and positively selected for CCR7. Produced via immunoSEQ multiplex PCR; TCRdb's table is partial and in-frame only. This sample carries millions of clones, over 85% of them seen once, and the ten largest clones take around 1.1%. The sequenced material came from naive CD8+ T cells sorted from blood. All receptors come from a young man in good health.

Points on this clone: Other DNA sequences in the sample encode the same CDR3. This chain joins TRBV4-1 and TRBJ2-2, with D hard to call. This CDR3 is built from 13 residues. Germline V gives CDR1 MGHRA, CDR2 YSYEKL. V lost 0 bases to trimming and J lost 6 bases, with 5 bases between them. The CDR3 spells CASSQDPAGELFF. The CDR3 DNA is TGCGCCAGCAGCCAAGACCCGGCCGGGGAGCTGTTTTTT.

Remarks on this clone: Sequence at one end of the junction differs from germline and may be a read error. This chain joins TRBV7-6 and TRBJ2-1, with D tentatively TRBD1 (5 bases). The CDR3 is made up of 15 amino acids. CDR1 is SGHVS, CDR2 FNYEAQ, per germline. Here the CDR3 reads CASSVAGHPYNEQFF. DNA of the CDR3: TGTGCCAGCAGCGTAGCAGGACATCCCTACAATGAGCAGTTCTTC.